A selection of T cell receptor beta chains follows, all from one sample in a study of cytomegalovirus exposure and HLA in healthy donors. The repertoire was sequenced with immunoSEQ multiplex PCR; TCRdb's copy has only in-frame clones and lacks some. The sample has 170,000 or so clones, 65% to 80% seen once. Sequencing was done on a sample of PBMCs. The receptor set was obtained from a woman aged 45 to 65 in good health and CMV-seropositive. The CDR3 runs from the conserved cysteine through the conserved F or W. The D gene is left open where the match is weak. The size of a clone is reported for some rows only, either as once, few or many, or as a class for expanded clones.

CDR3 DNA: TGTGCCAGCAGCCGACAGGGGGCTGAGGGTGGTGAGCAGTTCTTC
CDR3 protein: CASSRQGAEGGEQFF
J gene: TRBJ2-1
D gene: TRBD1
clone size: .
V gene: TRBV6-5

CDR3 DNA: TGTGCCAGCAGCCAGCTAACAGGGGCGGAGGGTGAAGCTTTCTTT
CDR3 protein: CASSQLTGAEGEAFF
J gene: TRBJ1-1
D gene: TRBD1
clone size: few
V gene: TRBV16

CDR3 DNA: TGTGCCTGGAGTGTAACGGCGGGTAACTATGGCTACACCTTC
CDR3 protein: CAWSVTAGNYGYTF
J gene: TRBJ1-2
D gene: .
clone size: .
V gene: TRBV30

CDR3 DNA: TGTGCCAGCTCACCTGATTGGGGAGTAGGCGAAAAACTGTTTTTT
CDR3 protein: CASSPDWGVGEKLFF
J gene: TRBJ1-4
D gene: .
clone size: .
V gene: TRBV18

CDR3 DNA: TGTGCCTGGAGTGTAAGGCAGGTGGAAAAACTGTTTTTT
CDR3 protein: CAWSVRQVEKLFF
J gene: TRBJ1-4
D gene: .
clone size: .
V gene: TRBV30

CDR3 DNA: TGTGCCAGCAGCCCAAGAGACGAGGCTGAGCAGTTCTTC
CDR3 protein: CASSPRDEAEQFF
J gene: TRBJ2-1
D gene: .
clone size: .
V gene: TRBV7-2

CDR3 DNA: TGTGCCAGTAGTACGTCAGCGGGGAACTCCTACGAGCAGTACTTC
CDR3 protein: CASSTSAGNSYEQYF
J gene: TRBJ2-7
D gene: TRBD2
clone size: few
V gene: TRBV19

CDR3 DNA: TGTGCCAGTACCGCGCGCGCTAGCGGGAGGGATAATGAGCAGTTCTTC
CDR3 protein: CASTARASGRDNEQFF
J gene: TRBJ2-1
D gene: TRBD2
clone size: .
V gene: TRBV19

CDR3 DNA: TGTGCCAGCAGCACCCGAGACAGGGGCCCCGAGCAGTACTTC
CDR3 protein: CASSTRDRGPEQYF
J gene: TRBJ2-7
D gene: TRBD1
clone size: .
V gene: TRBV5-4

CDR3 DNA: TGTGCCAGCAGGACAGTCCGCTCCTATGGCTACACCTTC
CDR3 protein: CASRTVRSYGYTF
J gene: TRBJ1-2
D gene: .
clone size: few
V gene: TRBV2

CDR3 DNA: TGTGCCAGCAGCGCCCAGGTGGGGCAGGCTAATGAAAAACTGTTTTTT
CDR3 protein: CASSAQVGQANEKLFF
J gene: TRBJ1-4
D gene: .
clone size: .
V gene: TRBV7-2